This TCR beta chain was profiled in a study of cytomegalovirus exposure and HLA in healthy donors. Study-level results: Among TCR beta chains, those listed as cytomegalovirus-associated numbered about 150. The authors confirmed in vitro that a few CMV-associated chains were specific for CMV antigens.

CDR3 length equals 17 residues. The data were produced by immunoSEQ multiplex PCR, yet TCRdb's version contains in-frame clones alone and is incomplete. The table lists some 340,000 clones, 75% to 90% of them singletons. Notes on this clone: As yet, its antigen is unknown.

V is TRBV12-2 and J is TRBJ1-5; the table gives TRBD1 as D, unverified against the DNA. TRBV12-2 is a pseudogene locus. Source material: PBMCs. The receptor was isolated from a woman younger than 45 in good health and CMV-seropositive. The chain's CDR3 is CASRLALRDRENQPQHF. The CDR3 bases are TGTGCAAGTCGCTTAGCGCTGAGGGACAGGGAAAATCAGCCCCAGCATTTT.